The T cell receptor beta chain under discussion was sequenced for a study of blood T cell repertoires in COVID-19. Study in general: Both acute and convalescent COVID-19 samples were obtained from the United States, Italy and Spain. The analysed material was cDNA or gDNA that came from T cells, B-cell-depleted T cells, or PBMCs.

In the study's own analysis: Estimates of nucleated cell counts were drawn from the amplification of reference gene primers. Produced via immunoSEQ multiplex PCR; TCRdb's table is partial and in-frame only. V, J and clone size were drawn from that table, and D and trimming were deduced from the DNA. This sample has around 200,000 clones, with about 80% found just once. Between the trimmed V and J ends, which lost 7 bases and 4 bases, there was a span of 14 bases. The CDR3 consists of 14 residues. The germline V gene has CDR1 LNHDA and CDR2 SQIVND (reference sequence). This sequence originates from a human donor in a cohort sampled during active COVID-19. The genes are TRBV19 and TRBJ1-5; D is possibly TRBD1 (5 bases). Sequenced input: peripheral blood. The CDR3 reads CASTTTGQNQPQHF. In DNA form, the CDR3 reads TGTGCCAGTACCACTACCGGACAAAATCAGCCCCAGCATTTT.